These 15 T cell receptor beta chains were all obtained from the same sample, sequenced in a study of identical twins. From the 5' RACE reads, TCRdb called clonotypes with MiXCR, one entry per CDR3 protein. There are approximately 230,000 distinct CDR3 sequences in the sample; roughly 7.1% occur only once, and approximately 15% lies in the top ten. These data are also associated with another study on T cells expressing NK-cell markers.

Sequencing was carried out using CD8+ T cells sorted from blood. Source of these receptors: a young woman in good health.

This clonotype was seen only a few times. This chain connects TRBV3-1 to TRBJ1-5; D uncertain. The CDR3 covers 15 residues. Trimming cost V 0 bases and J 1 base, with 7 bases left between them. Per germline, CDR1 LGHDT and CDR2 YNNKEL (reference sequence). CDR3 loop: CASSQDGQSNQPQHF. CDR3 bases: TGTGCCAGCAGCCAAGACGGGCAGAGCAATCAGCCCCAGCATTTT.

The gene calls are TRBV20-1 and TRBJ1-2, with D perhaps TRBD1 (6 bases). Germline CDR1 DFQATT, CDR2 SNEGSKA (reference sequence). This CDR3 is 14 amino acids long. V gave up 5 bases and J gave up 10 bases, with 23 bases separating them. In DNA form, the CDR3 reads TGCAGTGCTGGGGGCCGGGACCCCGGACGTGTCTACACCTTC. This codes for CSAGGRDPGRVYTF.

The table lists this clonotype with many counts. V and J are TRBV5-1 and TRBJ2-6; D call uncertain. V shed 0 bases and J shed 1 base, with 14 bases lying between them. This CDR3 spans 18 amino acids. From germline, CDR1 is SGHRS and CDR2 YFSETQ. CDR3 bases: TGCGCCAGCAGCTTGGACAGAACCTATTCTTCTGGGGCCAACGTCCTGACTTTC. It specifies CASSLDRTYSSGANVLTF.

The chain has TRBV23-1 and TRBJ2-7, with 8 bases identical to TRBD1. TRBV23-1 is designated an ORF whose function remains uncertain. CDR3 size: 12 residues. V lost 11 bases, J lost 4 bases, and 7 bases stayed unmatched. The CDR3 protein is CACPGGQYEQYF. The CDR3 DNA sequence: TGCGCCTGCCCAGGGGGCCAGTACGAGCAGTACTTC.

The genes are TRBV12-3 or TRBV12-4 and TRBJ1-3; 8 nucleotides match TRBD1. The CDR3 totals 15 residues. The V and J ends lost 3 bases and 9 bases, in that order; junction bases with no gene match: 10. CDR3 sequence (DNA): TGTGCCAGCAGTTTTTGGACAGGGCTACGCGGCACCATATATTTT. Residues: CASSFWTGLRGTIYF.

This clonotype was seen only a few times. The rearrangement joins TRBV20-1 to TRBJ2-1, with 10 bases fitting TRBD2. The CDR3 sequence is 14 residues long. Germline trimming cut 1 base from V and 8 bases from J; bases unmatched to any gene: 5. Looked up from germline, CDR1 is DFQATT and CDR2 is SNEGSKA (reference sequence). Here the CDR3 reads CSARAVAGGYEQFF. For the CDR3, the DNA is TGCAGTGCTAGAGCGGTAGCGGGGGGCTATGAGCAGTTCTTC.

This clonotype came up many times. The V call is TRBV25-1, the J call TRBJ2-3; TRBD2 matches at 11 bases. V trimming: 1 base; J trimming: 5 bases; junction bases outside the gene matches: 14. Germline V gene lookup returns CDR1 MGHDK and CDR2 SYGVNS. This CDR3 spans 19 amino acids. The CDR3 spells CASSESNPTSGMDVDTQYF. CDR3 sequence (DNA): TGTGCCAGCAGTGAATCTAACCCGACTAGCGGGATGGATGTAGATACGCAGTATTTT.

This clonotype was seen many times. The genes are TRBV20-1 and TRBJ2-1; possible D gene TRBD1, 6 bases. Trimming left V 4 bases short and J 3 bases short, with 13 bases between. The germline V gene has CDR1 DFQATT and CDR2 SNEGSKA (reference sequence). This CDR3 spans 14 amino acids. CDR3 amino acids: CSANGEGDYNEQFF. The CDR3, as DNA: TGCAGTGCTAACGGAGAGGGGGACTACAATGAGCAGTTCTTC.

The genes are TRBV7-8 and TRBJ2-7, with no clear D. Germline V gives CDR1 SGHVS, CDR2 FQNEAQ. This CDR3 has 16 amino acids. V lost 4 bases to trimming and J lost 1 base, with 17 bases between them. CDR3 in amino acids: CASSSLSDGRSYEQYF. In nucleotides, the CDR3 is TGTGCCAGCAGCTCACTCTCGGACGGACGATCCTACGAGCAGTACTTC.

This chain joins TRBV30 and TRBJ2-1; possibly TRBD2 for D (6 bases). CDR1 GTSNPN and CDR2 SVGIG come from the germline V gene (reference sequence). The CDR3 covers 15 residues. V lost 1 base and J 4 bases, leaving 14 bases between the germline ends. CDR3 nucleotide sequence: TGTGCCTGGAGTGGGATGGGGGGTCAATACAATGAGCAGTTCTTC. Translation gives CAWSGMGGQYNEQFF. The full variable domain, its missing parts supplied by reference TRBV30 and TRBJ2-1, is SQTIHQWPATLVQPVGSPLSLECTVEGTSNPNLYWYRQAAGRGLQLLFYSVGIGQISSEVPQNLSASRPQDRQFILSSKKLLLSDSGFYLCAWSGMGGQYNEQFFGPGTRLTVL.

This clonotype was detected ten times or more. The chain joins TRBV4-1 to TRBJ2-1, with D possibly being TRBD2 (5 bases). Germline lookup yields CDR1 MGHRA and CDR2 YSYEKL. The V end lost 2 bases, the J end lost 5 bases, and 7 bases lay between the germline ends. The CDR3 is made up of 13 amino acids. The CDR3, as DNA: TGCGCCAGCAGCCAACGGGAAGACAATGAGCAGTTCTTC. Translated, it gives CASSQREDNEQFF.

V is TRBV7-9 and J is TRBJ2-3; TRBD1 agrees at 8 bases. Trimming took 3 bases from V and 6 from J; bases not matched to a gene: 11. The CDR3 is 16 amino acids. CDR1 and CDR2 (germline): SEHNR, FQNEAQ (reference sequence). The CDR3 bases are TGTGCCAGCAGCTTCGGACAGGGAGAAGATTTGGATACGCAGTATTTT. It is translated as CASSFGQGEDLDTQYF.

V is TRBV3-1 and J is TRBJ2-1, with 12 bases matching TRBD2. The J segment lost 8 bases and the V segment lost 1 base, leaving 3 bases of the junction unmatched. This CDR3 is built from 15 residues. Germline V gene data show CDR1 as LGHDT and CDR2 as YNNKEL (reference sequence). CDR3 in amino acids: CASSQGGLAGYEQFF. Here the CDR3 DNA reads TGTGCCAGCAGCCAAGGGGGACTAGCGGGCTATGAGCAGTTCTTC.

This clonotype showed up just a few times. This rearrangement joins TRBV4-1 to TRBJ1-1; TRBD1 matches at 7 bases. The trim removed 1 base at V and 6 bases at J, leaving 8 bases unmatched. Germline CDR1 is MGHRA and CDR2 is YSYEKL. The CDR3 consists of 15 residues. The DNA of the CDR3 is TGCGCCAGCAGCCAAGGAGGCAGGGGGTTCCCTGAAGCTTTCTTT. Encoded protein: CASSQGGRGFPEAFF.

This clonotype was observed at least ten times. The chain links TRBV4-3 to TRBJ2-2; the match to TRBD2 covers 8 bases. Germline V gene data show CDR1 as LGHNA and CDR2 as YSLEER. There are 16 residues in the CDR3. With 0 bases clipped from V and 6 bases from J, the junction kept 6 bases outside the gene matches. CDR3 in amino acids: CASSQDPGGGAGELFF. CDR3 DNA: TGCGCCAGCAGCCAAGATCCGGGAGGGGGTGCCGGGGAGCTGTTTTTT.